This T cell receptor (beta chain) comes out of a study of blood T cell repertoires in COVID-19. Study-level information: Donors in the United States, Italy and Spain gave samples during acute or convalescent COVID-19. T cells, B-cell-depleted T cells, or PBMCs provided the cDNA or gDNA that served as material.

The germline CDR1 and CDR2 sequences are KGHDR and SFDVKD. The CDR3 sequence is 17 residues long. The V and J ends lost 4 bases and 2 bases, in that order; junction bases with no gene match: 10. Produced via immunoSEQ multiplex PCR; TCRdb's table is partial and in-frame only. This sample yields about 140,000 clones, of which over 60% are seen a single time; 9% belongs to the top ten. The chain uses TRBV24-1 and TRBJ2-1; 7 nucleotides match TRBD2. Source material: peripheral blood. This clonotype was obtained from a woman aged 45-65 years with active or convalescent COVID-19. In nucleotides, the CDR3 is TGTGCCACCAGTGACCCCTTTGGGAGGGCCCCCTACAATGAGCAGTTCTTC. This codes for CATSDPFGRAPYNEQFF.